This passage covers 27 T cell receptor beta chains from one sample sequenced in a study of response to subunit inactivated influenza vaccine. TCRdb re-called the RT-PCR reads through MiXCR, storing one row per CDR3 protein. The sample has 450,000 to 550,000 distinct CDR3 sequences, 25% seen once. Sample: CD4+ T cells sorted from PBMCs, taken about 5 days after vaccination. The receptors shown here come from a man aged 45-60 years who received an inactivated influenza vaccine.

The rearrangement uses TRBV5-1 and TRBJ2-7; D is perhaps TRBD1 or TRBD2 (6 bases each). Germline values: CDR1 SGHRS, CDR2 YFSETQ. V was shortened by 4 bases and J by 4 bases, with 15 bases between the two germline ends. This CDR3 has 14 amino acids. In DNA, the CDR3 is TGCGCCAGCAGCCCGGTGGGGGGCCCGTACGAGCAGTACTTC. Protein sequence: CASSPVGGPYEQYF.

V usage is TRBV5-4 and J usage is TRBJ2-1, with 12 bases lining up with TRBD2. The CDR3 runs to 19 residues. Per germline, CDR1 SGHNT and CDR2 YYREEE (reference sequence). The trim removed 0 bases at V and 4 bases at J, leaving 11 bases unmatched. The CDR3 loop is CASSLVLLAGGRTYNEQFF. The CDR3 bases are TGTGCCAGCAGCTTGGTTTTACTAGCGGGGGGCCGGACGTACAATGAGCAGTTCTTC.

This clonotype has more than one count but fewer than ten. The gene calls are TRBV4-3 and TRBJ2-6; D not resolved. Trimming shortened V by 0 bases and J by 5 bases, and 11 bases separated the two germline ends. This CDR3 has 16 amino acids. Per germline, CDR1 LGHNA and CDR2 YSLEER. This CDR3 is CASSQDAPPRANVLTF. CDR3 DNA: TGCGCCAGCAGCCAAGATGCACCCCCGAGGGCCAACGTCCTGACTTTC.

The chain joins TRBV4-2 to TRBJ1-6, with 8 positions matching TRBD1. Germline loops: CDR1 LGHNA, CDR2 YNFKEQ. CDR3 size: 17 residues. V was clipped by 1 base and J by 7 bases; unmatched bases: 9. As DNA, the CDR3 is TGTGCCAGCAGCCAAGGAGGACAGGGATGGGGCAATTCACCCCTCCACTTT. It codes for CASSQGGQGWGNSPLHF.

This clonotype was detected a few times. V gene TRBV4-3 combines with J gene TRBJ2-7; 7 nucleotides agree with TRBD1. The V gene end was trimmed by 0 bases and the J gene end by 7 bases; junction bases not matched to a gene: 12. CDR3 length: 16 amino acids. Germline V CDR1 and CDR2: LGHNA, YSLEER. The CDR3 loop reads CASSQDHGDSFREQYF. The DNA of the CDR3 is TGCGCCAGCAGCCAAGATCATGGGGACAGTTTCAGAGAGCAGTACTTC.

This clonotype was observed a handful of times. The rearrangement joins TRBV20-1 to TRBJ2-7; perhaps TRBD1 as D (5 bases). The ends were cut back, 3 bases at V and 5 bases at J, with 8 bases in the middle. The CDR3 consists of 11 residues. From germline, CDR1 is DFQATT and CDR2 SNEGSKA (reference sequence). This CDR3 reads CSASQGHEQYF. The DNA of the CDR3 is TGCAGTGCTAGCCAGGGCCACGAGCAGTACTTC.

This rearrangement joins TRBV7-8 to TRBJ2-1; 8 bases are a match to TRBD2. V lost 4 bases to trimming and J lost 5 bases; unmatched junction nucleotides: 7. There are 15 residues in the CDR3. Germline V gene sequence: CDR1 SGHVS, CDR2 FQNEAQ. CDR3 amino acids: CASSSRALADNEQFF. As DNA, the CDR3 is TGTGCCAGCAGCTCGAGGGCACTAGCGGACAATGAGCAGTTCTTC.

Only a few counts were recorded for this clonotype. The DNA for the CDR3 is TGTGCCAGCAGCTTAGCTGGGACAGGGGCCGGGGAGACCCAGTACTTC. Residues: CASSLAGTGAGETQYF. This chain joins TRBV7-2 and TRBJ2-5, with 10 bases matching TRBD1. CDR3 length equals 16 residues. In germline, CDR1 is SGHTA, CDR2 FQGNSA. Trimming at V came to 0 bases and at J to 5 bases, leaving 6 bases not matched to a gene.

V and J are TRBV10-3 and TRBJ2-7, with TRBD2 identical over 11 bases. V was clipped by 5 bases and J by 6 bases; unmatched bases: 9. This CDR3 region has 15 residues. Looked up from germline, CDR1 is ENHRY and CDR2 is SYGVKD. The CDR3 region is CAISTIAGGKGEQYF. CDR3 sequence (DNA): TGTGCCATCAGTACCATAGCGGGAGGGAAGGGCGAGCAGTACTTC.

The chain has TRBV4-1 and TRBJ2-3, with 10 positions matching TRBD1. Germline V CDR1 and CDR2: MGHRA, YSYEKL. This CDR3 contains 15 residues. Trimming cost V 5 bases and J 4 bases; bases outside gene matches: 6. Here the CDR3 reads CASSRQGAVPDTQYF. The CDR3 DNA follows: TGCGCCAGCAGCAGACAGGGGGCTGTTCCAGATACGCAGTATTTT.

The chain joins TRBV2 to TRBJ2-6; 8 bases map to TRBD1. Germline V gives CDR1 SNHLY, CDR2 FYNNEI. The CDR3 length is 17 residues. The trim removed 7 bases at V and 0 bases at J, leaving 8 bases unmatched. The chain's CDR3 is CASTKLTGVSGANVLTF. The CDR3 coding sequence is TGTGCCAGCACCAAATTGACAGGGGTCTCTGGGGCCAACGTCCTGACTTTC.

This clonotype occurred a few times. The rearrangement uses TRBV30 and TRBJ2-7, with TRBD1 as a possible D gene (6 bases). The germline V gene encodes CDR1 GTSNPN and CDR2 SVGIG (reference sequence). This CDR3 spans 13 amino acids. Between the trimmed V and J ends, which lost 2 bases and 6 bases, there was a span of 14 bases. CDR3 amino acids: CAWSWQGNGEQYF. In DNA, the CDR3 is TGTGCCTGGAGTTGGCAGGGGAATGGCGAGCAGTACTTC.

J is TRBJ1-1 and V is TRBV6-6; D unresolved. The V and J ends lost 5 bases and 0 bases respectively, with 7 bases between them. This CDR3 is 13 amino acids long. Germline CDR1 and CDR2: MNHNY and SVGAGI (reference sequence). CDR3 bases: TGTGCCAGCAGTATACAGATGAACACTGAAGCTTTCTTT. This codes for CASSIQMNTEAFF.

This clonotype was picked up one time. The rearrangement joins TRBV11-2 to TRBJ2-5; possible D gene TRBD2, 6 bases. The CDR3 consists of 18 residues. Germline CDR1 reads SGHAT; CDR2 reads FQNNGV. With 5 bases removed from V and 1 base from J, the gap between germline ends came to 23 bases. The CDR3 region is CASSRIPGGARFQETQYF. The CDR3 nucleotides are TGTGCCAGCAGCCGCATACCAGGCGGGGCGCGCTTCCAAGAGACCCAGTACTTC.

This clonotype appeared a single time. This chain links TRBV4-3 with TRBJ2-7, with a possible D match to TRBD1 (5 bases). Deletions cut 0 bases from V and 0 bases from J, with 9 bases between. The CDR3 covers 15 residues. Germline CDR1 reads LGHNA; CDR2 reads YSLEER. The DNA of the CDR3 is TGCGCCAGCAGCCAAGATGGGGCGGACTCCTACGAGCAGTACTTC. This sequence encodes CASSQDGADSYEQYF.

This clonotype was observed a handful of times. This chain links TRBV7-2 with TRBJ2-2, with D possibly matching TRBD1 (6 bases). Trimming cost V 5 bases and J 5 bases, with 9 bases left between them. This CDR3 is 13 amino acids long. CDR1 SGHTA and CDR2 FQGNSA come from the germline V gene. CDR3 nucleotides: TGTGCCAGCAGCAAGACAGGTACCGGGGAGCTGTTTTTT. Translating it yields CASSKTGTGELFF.

This clonotype turned up a few times. The rearrangement links TRBV20-1 to TRBJ2-7; TRBD2 agrees at 11 bases. The CDR3 has 14 residues. V shed 4 bases, J shed 4 bases, and the junction held 6 bases outside the gene matches. Germline loops: CDR1 DFQATT, CDR2 SNEGSKA (reference sequence). The DNA of the CDR3 is TGCAGTGCTATAACCGGGACTAGCGGTTACGAGCAGTACTTC. As protein: CSAITGTSGYEQYF.

V gene TRBV6-1 combines with J gene TRBJ2-3; possible D gene TRBD1, 6 bases. Per the germline V gene, CDR1 is MNHNS and CDR2 is SASEGT. V shed 5 bases and J shed 1 base, with 13 bases lying between them. The CDR3 has 15 amino acids. CDR3 sequence: CASSRRGLGTDTQYF. The CDR3 DNA follows: TGTGCCAGCAGTCGCAGGGGTCTCGGCACAGATACGCAGTATTTT.

Only a few counts were recorded for this clonotype. The rearrangement links TRBV6-5 to TRBJ2-6; unclear D gene. Germline V CDR1 and CDR2: MNHEY, SVGAGI. The V end lost 2 bases, the J end lost 4 bases, and 21 bases lay between the germline ends. CDR3 length: 19 amino acids. The CDR3 is CASSYVNPSPMRGANVLTF. Here the CDR3 DNA reads TGTGCCAGCAGTTACGTGAACCCATCGCCCATGAGGGGGGCCAACGTCCTGACTTTC.

This clonotype occurred a few times. This chain connects TRBV20-1 to TRBJ2-1, with a tentative D call TRBD2 (5 bases). The CDR3 consists of 14 residues. Per germline, CDR1 DFQATT and CDR2 SNEGSKA (reference sequence). The CDR3, as DNA: TGCAGCGCGAGCACTCCAGGAGGCTACAATGAGCAGTTCTTC. Protein sequence: CSASTPGGYNEQFF.

The chain has TRBV29-1 and TRBJ1-4, with D maybe TRBD1 (5 bases). The CDR3 extends over 13 amino acids. V was cut by 1 base and J by 12 bases, with 15 bases left in between. The germline V gene encodes CDR1 SQVTM and CDR2 ANQGSEA. The CDR3 spells CSVEAGAKRQLFF. CDR3 coding DNA: TGCAGCGTTGAAGCTGGGGCTAAAAGACAACTGTTTTTT. Full variable domain (remainder filled in from reference TRBV29-1 and TRBJ1-4): SAVISQKPSRDICQRGTSLTIQCQVDSQVTMMFWYRQQPGQSLTLIATANQGSEATYESGFVIDKFPISRPNLTFSTLTVSNMSPEDSSIYLCSVEAGAKRQLFFGSGTQLSVL.

V and J are TRBV6-1 and TRBJ2-1, with 9 bases aligning to TRBD1. CDR3 length: 13 residues. J was trimmed by 10 bases and V by 5 bases; bases with no gene match: 6. Germline CDR1 MNHNS, CDR2 SASEGT. The CDR3 is CASSRDRVGEQFF. Written as DNA, the CDR3 is TGTGCCAGCAGTCGGGACAGGGTGGGAGAGCAGTTCTTC.

The chain uses TRBV20-1 and TRBJ2-5; D ambiguous. V was trimmed by 5 bases and J by 5 bases, leaving 12 bases between them. CDR1 is DFQATT, CDR2 SNEGSKA, per germline (reference sequence). The CDR3 is 12 residues long. The CDR3 protein is CSASDPRETQYF. The CDR3 nucleotides are TGCAGTGCTTCTGACCCACGGGAGACCCAGTACTTC.

In its sample, this clonotype was seen a few times. The CDR3 sequence: CASSPRQGGLNYEQYF. The CDR3 nucleotides read TGTGCCAGCAGCCCTCGACAGGGCGGCCTCAACTACGAGCAGTACTTC. The chain recombines TRBV9 with TRBJ2-7, with 7 bases lining up with TRBD1. The CDR3 consists of 16 residues. With V trimmed by 4 bases and J by 3 bases, 13 bases remained unmatched. The germline gives CDR1 SGDLS, CDR2 YYNGEE.

The chain carries TRBV6-1 and TRBJ1-2, with D unresolved. V lost 1 base and J 2 bases, leaving 2 bases between the germline ends. The germline gives CDR1 MNHNS, CDR2 SASEGT. The CDR3 totals 12 residues. DNA for the CDR3: TGTGCCAGCAGTGAAGTCAACTATGGCTACACCTTC. It encodes CASSEVNYGYTF.

The chain carries TRBV2 and TRBJ1-1, with 8 nucleotides matching TRBD1. With 3 bases clipped from V and 11 bases from J, the junction kept 5 bases outside the gene matches. Per germline, CDR1 SNHLY and CDR2 FYNNEI. This CDR3 has 12 residues. The CDR3, as DNA: TGTGCCAGCAGTGACCGGACAGGGCGTGCTTTCTTT. It translates to CASSDRTGRAFF.

This clonotype has only a few counts. V gene TRBV10-3 combines with J gene TRBJ1-2, with D perhaps matching TRBD1 (5 bases). Trimming took off 3 bases at V and 3 bases at J, with 11 bases between the two ends. Germline CDR1 is ENHRY and CDR2 is SYGVKD. The CDR3 consists of 14 residues. CDR3 DNA: TGTGCCATCAGTGACTCAGGGTGGGACTATGGCTACACCTTC. It encodes CAISDSGWDYGYTF.